This entry lists 28 T cell receptor beta chains sequenced from one sample in a study of shared clonotypes between healthy human individuals. The protocol was immunoSEQ multiplex PCR, while the TCRdb copy is restricted to in-frame clones and leaves out a portion. Among about 2,200,000 clones listed, approximately 94% were seen once. Selected positively for CCR7 and CD45RO-negative, naive CD8 cells excluded terminally differentiated effector memory CD45RA+ cells. The sequenced sample was naive CD8+ T cells from PBMCs. All receptors derive from a man between 18 and 35 years old in good health. Some clones in this sample may be carry-over from other donors' samples.

V and J are TRBV4-1 and TRBJ1-2; D unresolved. This CDR3 is built from 14 residues. Trimming took 2 bases from V and 4 from J, leaving 11 bases between them. Germline V gives CDR1 MGHRA, CDR2 YSYEKL. CDR3 sequence reads: CASSQFDRGYGYTF. CDR3 DNA: TGCGCCAGCAGCCAATTCGACCGGGGCTATGGCTACACCTTC.

The CDR3 DNA is TGTGCCAGCAGTGTCTGGCGGGAGGGCCCCACAGATACGCAGTATTTT. It is translated as CASSVWREGPTDTQYF. The V call is TRBV2, the J call TRBJ2-3, with 9 bases that match TRBD2. Trimming took 4 bases from V and 2 from J; bases not matched to a gene: 7. Germline V gives CDR1 SNHLY, CDR2 FYNNEI. The CDR3 consists of 16 residues.

The chain is built from TRBV14 and TRBJ2-2, with a tentative D call TRBD1 (5 bases). Trimming cost V 0 bases and J 6 bases, with 14 bases left between them. CDR1 and CDR2 (germline): SGHDN, FVKESK. This CDR3 contains 16 residues. The CDR3 DNA sequence: TGTGCCAGCAGCCAAGATTTGGGTCAGGGCGCCGGGGAGCTGTTTTTT. It specifies CASSQDLGQGAGELFF.

The chain has TRBV6-1 and TRBJ1-2, with 9 bases identical to TRBD1. The CDR3 loop spans 14 amino acids. CDR1 is MNHNS and CDR2 is SASEGT in the germline V gene. The ends lost 4 bases at V and 6 bases at J; junction bases unmatched: 6. CDR3 region: CASSVTRDRDGYTF. The CDR3 DNA is TGTGCCAGCAGTGTGACCCGGGACAGGGATGGCTACACCTTC.

The chain links TRBV10-3 to TRBJ1-2; weak D call: TRBD1 (5 bases). This CDR3 contains 17 residues. In germline, CDR1 is ENHRY, CDR2 SYGVKD. The germline V and J ends were trimmed by 0 bases and 4 bases, with 18 bases remaining between them. DNA for the CDR3: TGTGCCATCAGTGAGTCTAAAGGGGACGGCTATGGCTATGGCTACACCTTC. This sequence encodes CAISESKGDGYGYGYTF.

This clone was counted a single time. This chain links TRBV29-1 with TRBJ1-2; D uncertain. Per the germline V gene, CDR1 is SQVTM and CDR2 is ANQGSEA. The CDR3 contains 15 residues. The ends were cut back, 0 bases at V and 0 bases at J, with 11 bases in the middle. The CDR3 region is CSVEDRHRPNYGYTF. DNA for the CDR3: TGCAGCGTTGAAGATCGACACAGACCTAACTATGGCTACACCTTC.

There are a few counts of this clone. This chain connects TRBV2 to TRBJ1-5; D might be TRBD1 (5 bases). Germline V gene data show CDR1 as SNHLY and CDR2 as FYNNEI. The CDR3 is 14 amino acids. Trimming left V 8 bases short and J 3 bases short, with 14 bases between. The CDR3 DNA follows: TGTGCCAGCGGGGACCCAGGGTACAATCAGCCCCAGCATTTT. Translated: CASGDPGYNQPQHF.

The rearrangement joins TRBV6-5 to TRBJ1-2; D gene ambiguous. V lost 6 bases and J lost 2, with 10 bases in between. This CDR3 has 13 residues. Germline V gene data show CDR1 as MNHEY and CDR2 as SVGAGI. The CDR3 protein is CASSLTRNYGYTF. Here the CDR3 DNA reads TGTGCCAGCAGCTTGACAAGGAACTATGGCTACACCTTC.

This chain joins TRBV6-5 and TRBJ2-5; D not certain. This CDR3 is 10 amino acids long. V was clipped by 8 bases and J by 9 bases, with 10 bases between them. The germline CDR1 and CDR2 sequences are MNHEY and SVGAGI. CDR3 residues: CASSLWSQYF. For the CDR3, the DNA is TGTGCCAGCTCCCTGTGGTCCCAGTACTTC.

This clone appeared a single time. The V and J genes are TRBV27 and TRBJ2-7, with 9 nucleotides matching TRBD1. This CDR3 has 14 amino acids. The germline V gene has CDR1 MNHEY and CDR2 SMNVEV (reference sequence). Unmatched junction bases numbered 6, after V lost 8 bases and J lost 1 base. Here the CDR3 reads CASGMGTGSYEQYF. CDR3 sequence (DNA): TGTGCCAGCGGTATGGGGACAGGGTCCTACGAGCAGTACTTC.

The genes are TRBV7-8 and TRBJ2-7, with 7 bases that match TRBD1. Per the germline V gene, CDR1 is SGHVS and CDR2 is FQNEAQ. The CDR3 contains 15 residues. Losses at the gene ends were 1 base for V and 6 bases for J; bases not matched to a gene: 9. The CDR3 DNA sequence: TGTGCCAGCAGCTTAGAGGGACAGCCGGCCGGCGAGCAGTACTTC. Residues: CASSLEGQPAGEQYF.

The chain has TRBV28 and TRBJ1-2; 10 nucleotides match TRBD1. CDR1 and CDR2 from the germline V gene are MDHEN and SYDVKM. With 5 bases clipped from V and 4 bases from J, the junction kept 10 bases outside the gene matches. There are 16 residues in the CDR3. The chain's CDR3 is CASSPIRTGGSYGYTF. CDR3 nucleotide sequence: TGTGCCAGCAGTCCAATTCGGACAGGGGGGTCCTATGGCTACACCTTC.

This clone appeared once. The chain links TRBV7-9 to TRBJ2-7; D gene ambiguous. CDR3 length equals 12 residues. From germline, CDR1 is SEHNR and CDR2 FQNEAQ (reference sequence). Trimming removed 5 bases from V and 5 bases from J, with 10 bases in between. CDR3 bases: TGTGCCAGCAGCGCCGCCCGCGACGAGCAGTACTTC. It translates to CASSAARDEQYF.

The rearrangement joins TRBV7-9 to TRBJ1-2; D is uncertain. The ends were cut back, 7 bases at V and 6 bases at J, with 12 bases in the middle. Germline lookup yields CDR1 SEHNR and CDR2 FQNEAQ (reference sequence). CDR3 length: 12 amino acids. The CDR3: CASTAGFDGYTF. The CDR3 nucleotides read TGTGCCAGCACCGCCGGGTTCGATGGCTACACCTTC.

The V call is TRBV28, the J call TRBJ1-6; D gene ambiguous. Trimming cost V 7 bases and J 10 bases, with 17 bases left between them. Germline V gives CDR1 MDHEN, CDR2 SYDVKM. The CDR3 runs 14 residues. The CDR3 DNA reads TGTGCCAGCAACCCTAGTTACTCCGGGTCACCCCTCCACTTT. Its protein product is CASNPSYSGSPLHF.

The gene calls are TRBV15 and TRBJ2-1; 9 bases map to TRBD1. Per the germline V gene, CDR1 is LNHNV and CDR2 is YYDKDF (reference sequence). This CDR3 has 15 amino acids. The trim removed 5 bases at V and 6 bases at J, leaving 8 bases unmatched. DNA for the CDR3: TGTGCCACCAGCGTGGGACAGGGTCGGGCCAATGAGCAGTTCTTC. It specifies CATSVGQGRANEQFF.

This clone occurred a few times. The chain is built from TRBV5-1 and TRBJ1-1, with D possibly matching TRBD1 (5 bases). This CDR3 region has 13 residues. With 8 bases removed from V and 3 bases from J, the gap between germline ends came to 14 bases. Germline assignment: CDR1 SGHRS and CDR2 YFSETQ. The CDR3 loop reads CASRTDSYTEAFF. DNA of the CDR3: TGCGCCAGTAGAACTGACAGTTACACTGAAGCTTTCTTT.

CDR3 nucleotide sequence: TGCGCCAGCAGCCCACTCTCGCCCCGTGGAACTAGCGGCCTCTCGAGCTCCTACGAGCAGTACTTC. Translated: CASSPLSPRGTSGLSSSYEQYF. V gene TRBV4-1 combines with J gene TRBJ2-7; 8 bases map to TRBD2. J lost 0 bases, V lost 4 bases, and 26 bases had no gene match. This CDR3 spans 22 amino acids. The germline CDR1 and CDR2 sequences are MGHRA and YSYEKL.

This clone was counted once. The gene calls are TRBV2 and TRBJ2-2; tentative D call: TRBD2 (5 bases). The CDR3 length is 16 residues. CDR1 SNHLY and CDR2 FYNNEI come from the germline V gene. V shed 3 bases and J shed 0 bases, with 11 bases lying between them. CDR3 amino acids: CASSDLGNTNTGELFF. The CDR3 region has the DNA TGTGCCAGCAGTGATCTCGGGAACACGAACACCGGGGAGCTGTTTTTT.

This chain connects TRBV6-5 to TRBJ1-6; no definite D call. The CDR3 has 15 residues. Trimming cost V 3 bases and J 9 bases, with 15 bases left between them. Germline V lookup: CDR1 MNHEY, CDR2 SVGAGI. CDR3: CASSYIRAAGSPLHF. The CDR3 DNA is TGTGCCAGCAGTTATATCCGGGCAGCTGGTTCACCCCTCCACTTT.

The V gene is TRBV7-9, the J gene TRBJ2-2; D is tentatively TRBD1 or TRBD2 (5 bases each). The germline CDR1 and CDR2 sequences are SEHNR and FQNEAQ (reference sequence). This CDR3 has 15 amino acids. V lost 1 base to trimming and J lost 4 bases, with 10 bases between them. CDR3 DNA sequence: TGTGCCAGCAGCTTAGTGGGGCGGGCCACCGGGGAGCTGTTTTTT. The encoded protein is CASSLVGRATGELFF.

This sequence joins TRBV6-6 and TRBJ2-5; 7 bases line up with TRBD2. V lost 2 bases and J lost 1; bases outside the gene matches: 1. The CDR3 sequence is 14 residues long. CDR1 is MNHNY, CDR2 SVGAGI, per germline (reference sequence). This chain's CDR3 is CASSYRGVQETQYF. Here the CDR3 DNA reads TGTGCCAGCAGTTACCGGGGGGTCCAAGAGACCCAGTACTTC.

The chain couples TRBV9 to TRBJ2-7; 8 nucleotides agree with TRBD1. V dropped 5 bases and J dropped 4; count of bases not matched to a gene: 14. This CDR3 contains 16 residues. CDR1 is SGDLS, CDR2 YYNGEE, per germline. The CDR3 reads CASSRDRQGTRYEQYF. The DNA for the CDR3 is TGTGCCAGCAGTAGAGATCGACAGGGGACGCGTTACGAGCAGTACTTC.

The chain uses TRBV11-2 and TRBJ1-1, with 9 bases fitting TRBD1. The CDR3 extends over 15 amino acids. J gave up 3 bases and V 5 bases, and 7 bases lay outside the gene matches. Germline V CDR1 and CDR2: SGHAT, FQNNGV. DNA for the CDR3: TGTGCCAGCAGCACAAGGACAGGGGAATACACTGAAGCTTTCTTT. Protein product: CASSTRTGEYTEAFF.

This clone came up a few times. The chain recombines TRBV4-1 with TRBJ2-5, with D unclear. The CDR3 has 14 amino acids. The germline V gene has CDR1 MGHRA and CDR2 YSYEKL. Trimming left V 4 bases short and J 1 base short, with 10 bases between. The CDR3 loop is CASSPQILQETQYF. CDR3 DNA: TGCGCCAGCAGCCCACAGATACTCCAAGAGACCCAGTACTTC.

The chain couples TRBV11-3 to TRBJ2-7; 10 positions match TRBD2. CDR3 length: 15 amino acids. V shed 5 bases, J shed 0 bases, and the junction held 4 bases outside the gene matches. The germline V gene has CDR1 SGHNT and CDR2 YENEEA. The CDR3 spells CASSAKREGSYEQYF. The CDR3 DNA reads as TGTGCCAGCAGCGCGAAGCGGGAGGGCTCCTACGAGCAGTACTTC.

The chain couples TRBV29-1 to TRBJ2-7; D remains unclear. V lost 4 bases and J 6 bases, leaving 7 bases between the germline ends. There are 10 residues in the CDR3. Germline loops: CDR1 SQVTM, CDR2 ANQGSEA. CDR3 sequence (DNA): TGCAGCGTTGTAACCGGCGAGCAGTACTTC. Translation: CSVVTGEQYF.

In this sample, this clone turned up once. The V call is TRBV5-4, the J call TRBJ2-7, with 10 bases fitting TRBD2. This CDR3 has 17 amino acids. Per germline, CDR1 SGHNT and CDR2 YYREEE (reference sequence). Unmatched junction bases numbered 11, after V lost 4 bases and J lost 1 base. The CDR3: CASSPPPGLARSYEQYF. CDR3 sequence (DNA): TGTGCCAGCAGCCCACCTCCGGGACTAGCGCGATCCTACGAGCAGTACTTC.